These T cell receptor beta chains were read from a single sample in a study of T cell responses to AZD1222 COVID-19 vaccine. Clones were sequenced by immunoSEQ multiplex PCR, and TCRdb holds only the in-frame ones, with some missing. The sample holds about 140,000 clones, roughly nine tenths seen once. Sequenced material: peripheral blood, taken 28 days after the second AZD1222 dose. The receptors here all came from an adult who received the AZD1222 COVID-19 vaccine. Each CDR3 is given with its conserved first and last residue. The D gene is left open where the match is weak. Expanded clones are given a class, and other clones once, few, many or no size at all.

J: TRBJ1-1; size: NA; D: NA; V: TRBV5-1; CDR3: CASSIVVESTEAFF; DNA: TGCGCCAGCAGCATCGTCGTTGAGAGCACTGAAGCTTTCTTT
J: TRBJ1-2; size: NA; D: NA; V: TRBV4-3; CDR3: CASSQEGPSGADGYTF; DNA: TGCGCCAGCAGCCAAGAAGGTCCATCCGGGGCGGATGGCTACACCTTC
J: TRBJ2-1; size: NA; D: TRBD2; V: TRBV10-3; CDR3: CAISESISSGVNEQFF; DNA: TGTGCCATCAGTGAGTCGATTTCTAGCGGGGTCAATGAGCAGTTCTTC
J: TRBJ2-7; size: NA; D: NA; V: TRBV4-1; CDR3: CASSIRQAAYEQYF; DNA: TGCGCCAGCAGCATACGACAGGCGGCCTACGAGCAGTACTTC
J: TRBJ1-5; size: NA; D: NA; V: TRBV28; CDR3: CASSLQGRGYSNQPQHF; DNA: TGTGCCAGCAGCCTCCAGGGCAGGGGCTATAGCAATCAGCCCCAGCATTTT
J: TRBJ1-6; size: NA; D: NA; V: TRBV2; CDR3: CASSGPRSSYNSPLHF; DNA: TGTGCCAGCTCGGGACCCAGGAGCTCCTATAATTCACCCCTCCACTTT
J: TRBJ1-1; size: few; D: TRBD1; V: TRBV6-2/TRBV6-3; CDR3: CASSFIRTGTNTEAFF; DNA: TGTGCCAGCAGTTTCATACGGACAGGAACAAACACTGAAGCTTTCTTT
J: TRBJ2-1; size: once; D: NA; V: TRBV7-2; CDR3: CASSYTGTLPGNEQFF; DNA: TGTGCCAGCAGCTATACAGGGACCCTGCCGGGAAATGAGCAGTTCTTC
J: TRBJ2-3; size: NA; D: NA; V: TRBV29-1; CDR3: CSVGRRRLTSTDTQYF; DNA: TGCAGCGTTGGGAGACGCAGGTTAACTAGCACAGATACGCAGTATTTT
J: TRBJ2-6; size: NA; D: NA; V: TRBV10-2; CDR3: CASSATSSGANVLTF; DNA: TGCGCCAGCAGTGCGACGAGCTCTGGGGCCAACGTCCTGACTTTC
J: TRBJ1-5; size: NA; D: TRBD1; V: TRBV5-1; CDR3: CASSLGTGGQPQHF; DNA: TGCGCCAGCAGCCTTGGGACAGGGGGCCAGCCCCAGCATTTT
J: TRBJ1-5; size: NA; D: NA; V: TRBV6-6; CDR3: CASIPSRAPNQPQHF; DNA: TGTGCCAGCATTCCGTCGAGGGCGCCCAATCAGCCCCAGCATTTT